This TCR beta chain was captured by sequencing in a study of early stage breast cancer tumors. Study in general: Among some 12 ER+/PR+/HER2- tumors, eight were ductal, four lobular.

Study-wide points: Tumor and normal breast were distinguished via blood comparison in about 85% of the 16 patients. Enriched TCRB sequences shared across patients were mostly commonly generated sequences. Compared with adjacent normal breast tissue, tumors showed 2.5 to 3-fold greater T cell density and higher clonality.

The table came from immunoSEQ multiplex PCR; TCRdb's copy has only in-frame clones and leaves some out. The repertoire consists of about 63,000 clones, with more than 60% occurring once and the leading ten covering nearly 3.5%. In its sample, this clone was seen a few times. Its specificity is not known. The clonotype comes from a person aged 25 to 40 with breast cancer. Sequencing used blood.

The chain's CDR3 is CATQLAGNYEQYF. CDR3 nucleotide sequence: TGTGCCACCCAACTAGCGGGGAACTACGAGCAGTACTTC. V usage is TRBV10-3 and J usage is TRBJ2-7, with 10 nucleotides matching TRBD2. The CDR3 is 13 amino acids. J lost 3 bases, V lost 10 bases, and 6 bases had no gene match. CDR1 and CDR2 (germline): ENHRY, SYGVKD.